This T cell receptor beta chain was retrieved from a study of blood T cell repertoires in COVID-19. Overall study: Sample material is recorded as cDNA or gDNA derived from T cells, B-cell-depleted T cells, or PBMCs.

Clones were read by immunoSEQ multiplex PCR, and TCRdb kept only the in-frame ones, dropping some. The repertoire holds around 250,000 clones, about 87% seen once, with approximately 1.7% in the top ten. Recovery among Cohort 3 donors was established by two negative PCRs, clearance, or symptom resolution. The length of the CDR3 is 14 residues. Per germline, CDR1 LNHDA and CDR2 SQIVND (reference sequence). J was trimmed by 2 bases and V by 7 bases; bases with no gene match: 6. The receptor was isolated from a woman aged 50 to 65 who had recovered from COVID-19. Input material: PBMCs or T cells enriched from blood (not recorded which). The rearrangement joins TRBV19 to TRBJ2-3, with 7 bases fitting TRBD2. This CDR3 is CASTRRDYTDTQYF. Written as DNA, the CDR3 is TGTGCCAGTACTCGAAGGGACTACACAGATACGCAGTATTTT.